This T cell receptor beta chain was documented in a study of blood T cell repertoires in COVID-19. The wider study: In each case, the material was cDNA or gDNA derived from T cells, B-cell-depleted T cells, or PBMCs.

Across about two dozen US areas, participants ranged in age from roughly 18 to 95 years. Participant reports of clinical history set cohort assignment. In the authors' workflow: Amplifying reference gene primers gave estimates of nucleated cell counts. Sequencing used immunoSEQ multiplex PCR; TCRdb keeps in-frame clones, though not all of them. Clone size and V and J calls were adopted from that table, with D and trimming inferred from the DNA. The repertoire holds about 300,000 clones, with 85% as singletons. Germline CDR1 is SGHDN and CDR2 is FVKESK. V lost 2 bases, J lost 0 bases, and 11 bases lay in between. There are 16 residues in the CDR3.

This sequence originates from a woman between 50 and 59 years old who had recovered from COVID-19. The sequencing input was PBMCs or T cells enriched from blood (not recorded which). This chain connects TRBV14 to TRBJ1-3; D is undetermined. The CDR3 protein is CASSQTAGSSGNTIYF. The CDR3 DNA sequence: TGTGCCAGCAGCCAAACCGCCGGGAGCTCTGGAAACACCATATATTTT.